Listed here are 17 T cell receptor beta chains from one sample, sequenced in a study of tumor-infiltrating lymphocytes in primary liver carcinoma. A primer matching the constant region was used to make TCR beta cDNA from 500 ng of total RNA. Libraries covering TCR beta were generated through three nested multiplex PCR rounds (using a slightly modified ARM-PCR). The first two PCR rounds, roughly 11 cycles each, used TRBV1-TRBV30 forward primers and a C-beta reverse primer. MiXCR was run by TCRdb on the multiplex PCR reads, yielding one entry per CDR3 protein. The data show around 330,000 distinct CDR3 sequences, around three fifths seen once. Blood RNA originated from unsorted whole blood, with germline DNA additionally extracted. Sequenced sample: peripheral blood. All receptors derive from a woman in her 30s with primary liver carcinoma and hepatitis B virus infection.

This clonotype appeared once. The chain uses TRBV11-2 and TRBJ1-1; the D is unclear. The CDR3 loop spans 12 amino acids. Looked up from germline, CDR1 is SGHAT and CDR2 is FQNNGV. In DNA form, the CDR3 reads TGTATCAGCAGCTTAGGGCCCACTGAAGCTTTCTTT. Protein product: CISSLGPTEAFF. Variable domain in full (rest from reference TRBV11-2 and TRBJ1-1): EAGVAQSPRYKIIEKRQSVAFWCNPISGHATLYWYQQILGQGPKLLIQFQNNGVVDDSQLPKDRFSAERLKGVDSTLKIQPAKLEDSAVYLCISSLGPTEAFFGQGTRLTVV.

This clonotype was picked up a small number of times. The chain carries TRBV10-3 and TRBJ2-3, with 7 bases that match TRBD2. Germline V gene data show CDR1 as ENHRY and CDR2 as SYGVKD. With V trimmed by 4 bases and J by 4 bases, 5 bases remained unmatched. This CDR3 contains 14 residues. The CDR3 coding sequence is TGTGCCATCAGTGTTGAGGGAGGGCCAGATACGCAGTATTTT. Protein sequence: CAISVEGGPDTQYF.

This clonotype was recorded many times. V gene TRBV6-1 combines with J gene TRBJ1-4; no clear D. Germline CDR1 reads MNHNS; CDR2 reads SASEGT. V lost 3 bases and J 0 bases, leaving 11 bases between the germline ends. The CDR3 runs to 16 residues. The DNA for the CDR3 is TGTGCCAGCAGTGACCAACCAGGTGCAACTAATGAAAAACTGTTTTTT. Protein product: CASSDQPGATNEKLFF.

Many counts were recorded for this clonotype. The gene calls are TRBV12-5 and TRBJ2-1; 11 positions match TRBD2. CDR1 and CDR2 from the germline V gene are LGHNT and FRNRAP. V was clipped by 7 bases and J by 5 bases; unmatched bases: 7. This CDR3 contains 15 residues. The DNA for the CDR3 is TGTGCTAGTGCACAGACTAGCGGGGCTGACAATGAGCAGTTCTTC. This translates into CASAQTSGADNEQFF.

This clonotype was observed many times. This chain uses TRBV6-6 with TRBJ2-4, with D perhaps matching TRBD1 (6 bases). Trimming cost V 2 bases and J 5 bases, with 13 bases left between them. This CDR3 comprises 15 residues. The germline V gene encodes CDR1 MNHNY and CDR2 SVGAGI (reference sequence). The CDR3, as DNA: TGTGCCAGCAGTTACGGGACATACGGGGAAAACATTCAGTACTTC. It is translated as CASSYGTYGENIQYF.

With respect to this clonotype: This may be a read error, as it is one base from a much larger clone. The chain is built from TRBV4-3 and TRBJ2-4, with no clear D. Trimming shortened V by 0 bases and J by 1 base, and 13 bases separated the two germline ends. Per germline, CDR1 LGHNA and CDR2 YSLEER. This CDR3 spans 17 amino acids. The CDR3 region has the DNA TGCGCCAGCAGCCAAGATTACACAGTGGGGGCCAAAAACATTCAGTACTTC. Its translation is CASSQDYTVGAKNIQYF.

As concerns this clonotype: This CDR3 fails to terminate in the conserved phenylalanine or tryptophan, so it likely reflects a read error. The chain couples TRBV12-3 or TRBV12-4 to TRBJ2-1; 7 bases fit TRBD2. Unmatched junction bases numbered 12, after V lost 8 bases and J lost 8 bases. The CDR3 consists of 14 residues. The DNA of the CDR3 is TGTGCCAGCCAAGGGGAGGGAGTGCTCGATGAGCAGTTCCTC. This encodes CASQGEGVLDEQFL.

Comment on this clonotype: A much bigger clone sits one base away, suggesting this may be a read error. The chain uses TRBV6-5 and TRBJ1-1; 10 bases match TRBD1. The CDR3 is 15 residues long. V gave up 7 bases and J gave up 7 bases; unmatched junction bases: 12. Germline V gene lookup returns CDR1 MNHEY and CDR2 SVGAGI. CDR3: CASTRQGASGHEAFF. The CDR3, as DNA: TGTGCCAGCACCAGACAGGGGGCGAGTGGGCATGAAGCTTTCTTT.

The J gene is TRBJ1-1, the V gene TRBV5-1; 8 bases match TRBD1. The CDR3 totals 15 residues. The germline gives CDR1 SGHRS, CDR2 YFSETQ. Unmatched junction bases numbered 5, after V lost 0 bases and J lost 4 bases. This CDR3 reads CASSLVPTGGTEAFF. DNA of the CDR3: TGCGCCAGCAGCTTGGTGCCCACAGGGGGCACTGAAGCTTTCTTT.

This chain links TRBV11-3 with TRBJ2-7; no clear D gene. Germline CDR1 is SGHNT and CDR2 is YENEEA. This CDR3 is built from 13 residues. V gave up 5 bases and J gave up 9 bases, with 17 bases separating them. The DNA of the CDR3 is TGTGCCAGCAGCACCCGTGGGGTTGGAGTGCAGTACTTC. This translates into CASSTRGVGVQYF.

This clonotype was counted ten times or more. The CDR3 nucleotides are TGTGCCAGCAGTTTCATTGGGGGAGGTGGGTTCTTC. It encodes CASSFIGGGGFF. The V and J genes are TRBV12-3 or TRBV12-4 and TRBJ2-1; D is perhaps TRBD2 (6 bases). Trimming removed 3 bases from V and 15 bases from J, with 15 bases in between. The CDR3 totals 12 residues.

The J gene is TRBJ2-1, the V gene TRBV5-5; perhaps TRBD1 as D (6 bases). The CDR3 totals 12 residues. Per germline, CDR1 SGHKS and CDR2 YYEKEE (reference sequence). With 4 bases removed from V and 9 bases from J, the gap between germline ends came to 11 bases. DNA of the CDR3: TGTGCCAGCAGCCCGACAGGTTGTGAGCAGTTCTTC. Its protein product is CASSPTGCEQFF.

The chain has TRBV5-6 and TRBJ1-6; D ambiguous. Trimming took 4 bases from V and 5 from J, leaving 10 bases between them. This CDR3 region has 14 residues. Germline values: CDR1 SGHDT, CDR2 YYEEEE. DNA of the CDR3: TGTGCCAGCAGCCCTAATCCTGATAATTCACCCCTCCACTTT. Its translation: CASSPNPDNSPLHF.

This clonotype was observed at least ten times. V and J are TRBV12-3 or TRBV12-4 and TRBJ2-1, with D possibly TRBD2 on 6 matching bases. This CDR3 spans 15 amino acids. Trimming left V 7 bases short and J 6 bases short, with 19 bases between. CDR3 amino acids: CASTRAGNTGNEQFF. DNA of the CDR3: TGTGCCAGCACTCGCGCGGGGAACACGGGCAATGAGCAGTTCTTC.

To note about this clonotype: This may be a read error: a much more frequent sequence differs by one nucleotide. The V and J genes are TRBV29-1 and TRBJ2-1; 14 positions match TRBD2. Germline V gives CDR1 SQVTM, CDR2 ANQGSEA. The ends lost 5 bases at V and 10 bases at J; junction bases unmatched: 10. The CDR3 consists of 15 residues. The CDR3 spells CSVTLGTSGSVEQFF. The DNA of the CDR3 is TGCAGCGTTACACTGGGGACTAGCGGGAGTGTGGAGCAGTTCTTC.

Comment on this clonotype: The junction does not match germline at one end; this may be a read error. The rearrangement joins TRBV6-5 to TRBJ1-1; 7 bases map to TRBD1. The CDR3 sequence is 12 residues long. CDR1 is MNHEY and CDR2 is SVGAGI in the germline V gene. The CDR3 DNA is TGTGTCAGCAGTTCAGGGGGCACTGAAGCTTTCTTT. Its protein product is CVSSSGGTEAFF.

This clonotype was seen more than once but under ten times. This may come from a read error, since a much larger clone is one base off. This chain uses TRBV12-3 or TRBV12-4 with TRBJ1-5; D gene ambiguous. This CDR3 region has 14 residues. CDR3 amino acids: CASSFNSGNQLQHF. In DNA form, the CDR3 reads TGTGCCAGCAGTTTCAATAGTGGCAATCAGCTCCAGCATTTT.